This entry concerns a single T cell receptor beta chain. Germline V gene data show CDR1 as LNHDA and CDR2 as SQIVND (reference sequence). The CDR3 length is 16 residues. V lost 5 bases, J lost 1 base, and 15 bases lay in between. The protocol was immunoSEQ multiplex PCR, while the TCRdb copy is restricted to in-frame clones and leaves out a portion. The repertoire holds about 160,000 clones, with roughly 84% as singletons. This entry comes from a study of blood T cell repertoires in COVID-19. About the study: Whether acute or convalescent, the COVID-19 samples came from the United States, Italy and Spain.

Sequencing was performed on peripheral blood. The source is an elderly man with COVID-19, enrolled during active disease. The rearrangement links TRBV19 to TRBJ1-5; no clear D gene. CDR3 protein: CASSPRMTGSNQPQHF. The CDR3 bases are TGTGCCAGTAGTCCCCGAATGACCGGGAGCAATCAGCCCCAGCATTTT. The variable domain in full, completed from reference TRBV19 and TRBJ1-5, reads DGGITQSPKYLFRKEGQNVTLSCEQNLNHDAMYWYRQDPGQGLRLIYYSQIVNDFQKGDIAEGYSVSREKKESFPLTVTSAQKNPTAFYLCASSPRMTGSNQPQHFGDGTRLSIL.